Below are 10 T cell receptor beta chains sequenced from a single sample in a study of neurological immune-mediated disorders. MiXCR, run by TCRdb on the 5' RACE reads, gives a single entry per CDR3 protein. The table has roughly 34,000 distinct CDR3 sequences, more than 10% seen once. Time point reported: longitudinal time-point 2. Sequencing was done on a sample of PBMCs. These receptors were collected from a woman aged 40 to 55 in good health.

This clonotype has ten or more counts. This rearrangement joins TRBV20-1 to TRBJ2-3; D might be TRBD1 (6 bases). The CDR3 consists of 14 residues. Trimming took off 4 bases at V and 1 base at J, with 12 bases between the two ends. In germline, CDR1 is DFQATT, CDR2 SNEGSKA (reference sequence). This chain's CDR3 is CSANRRGGTDTQYF. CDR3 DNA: TGCAGTGCTAATCGCAGGGGTGGCACAGATACGCAGTATTTT.

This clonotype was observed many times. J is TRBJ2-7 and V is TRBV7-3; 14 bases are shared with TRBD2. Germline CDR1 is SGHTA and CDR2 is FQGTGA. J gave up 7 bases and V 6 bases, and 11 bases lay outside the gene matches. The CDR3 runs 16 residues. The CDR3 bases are TGTGCCAGCAGTCCAGGACTAGCGGGAGGACATCGGGAGCAGTACTTC. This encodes CASSPGLAGGHREQYF.

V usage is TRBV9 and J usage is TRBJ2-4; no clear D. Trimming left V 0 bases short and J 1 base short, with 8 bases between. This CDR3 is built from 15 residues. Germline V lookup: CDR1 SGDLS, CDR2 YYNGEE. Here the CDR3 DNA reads TGTGCCAGCAGCGTAGACCCGGACGCCAAAAACATTCAGTACTTC. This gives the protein CASSVDPDAKNIQYF.

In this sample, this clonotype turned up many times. CDR3 DNA: TGCAGTGCTAGTGAGTTCCGGAACACCGGGGAGCTGTTTTTT. It is translated as CSASEFRNTGELFF. The V and J genes are TRBV20-1 and TRBJ2-2; D call uncertain. Trimming stripped 3 bases from V and 1 base from J, with 9 bases between. The CDR3 is 14 residues long. CDR1 DFQATT and CDR2 SNEGSKA come from the germline V gene (reference sequence).

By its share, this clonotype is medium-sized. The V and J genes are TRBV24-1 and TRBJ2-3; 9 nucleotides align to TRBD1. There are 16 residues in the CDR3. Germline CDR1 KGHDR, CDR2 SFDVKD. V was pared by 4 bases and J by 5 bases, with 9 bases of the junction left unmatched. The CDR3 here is CATSDRGTGFGDTQYF. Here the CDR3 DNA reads TGTGCCACCAGTGACCGCGGGACAGGGTTCGGAGATACGCAGTATTTT.

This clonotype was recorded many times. CDR3 in amino acids: CASLSDPKGEQFF. The CDR3 DNA reads TGCGCCAGCTTGAGCGACCCTAAGGGTGAGCAGTTCTTC. V and J are TRBV5-1 and TRBJ2-1; D remains unclear. V shed 7 bases and J shed 9 bases, with 17 bases lying between them. Germline V CDR1 and CDR2: SGHRS, YFSETQ. The CDR3 sequence is 13 residues long.

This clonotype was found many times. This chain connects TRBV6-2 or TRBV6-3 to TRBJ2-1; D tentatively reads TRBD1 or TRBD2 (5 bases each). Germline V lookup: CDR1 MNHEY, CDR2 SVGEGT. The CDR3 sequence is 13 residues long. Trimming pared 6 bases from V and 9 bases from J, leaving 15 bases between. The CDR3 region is CASSSVGGGEQFF. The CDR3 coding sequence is TGTGCCAGCAGCTCCGTTGGGGGTGGTGAGCAGTTCTTC.

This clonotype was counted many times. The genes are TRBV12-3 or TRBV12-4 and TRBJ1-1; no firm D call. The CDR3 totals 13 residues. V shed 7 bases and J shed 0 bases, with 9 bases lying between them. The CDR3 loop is CASTIEMNTEAFF. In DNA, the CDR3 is TGTGCCAGCACCATAGAGATGAACACTGAAGCTTTCTTT.

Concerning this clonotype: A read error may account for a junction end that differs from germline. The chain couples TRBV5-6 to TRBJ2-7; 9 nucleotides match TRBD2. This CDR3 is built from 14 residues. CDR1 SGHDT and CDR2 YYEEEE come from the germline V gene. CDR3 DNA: TGTACCAGCAGCTCGACTAGCGGAATTTACGAGCAGTACTTC. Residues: CTSSSTSGIYEQYF.

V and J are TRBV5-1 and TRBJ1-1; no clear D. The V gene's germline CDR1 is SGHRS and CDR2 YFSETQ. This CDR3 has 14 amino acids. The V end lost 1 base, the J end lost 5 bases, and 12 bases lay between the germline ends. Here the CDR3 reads CASSLSTLATEAFF. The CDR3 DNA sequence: TGCGCCAGCAGCTTGTCCACACTTGCTACTGAAGCTTTCTTT.